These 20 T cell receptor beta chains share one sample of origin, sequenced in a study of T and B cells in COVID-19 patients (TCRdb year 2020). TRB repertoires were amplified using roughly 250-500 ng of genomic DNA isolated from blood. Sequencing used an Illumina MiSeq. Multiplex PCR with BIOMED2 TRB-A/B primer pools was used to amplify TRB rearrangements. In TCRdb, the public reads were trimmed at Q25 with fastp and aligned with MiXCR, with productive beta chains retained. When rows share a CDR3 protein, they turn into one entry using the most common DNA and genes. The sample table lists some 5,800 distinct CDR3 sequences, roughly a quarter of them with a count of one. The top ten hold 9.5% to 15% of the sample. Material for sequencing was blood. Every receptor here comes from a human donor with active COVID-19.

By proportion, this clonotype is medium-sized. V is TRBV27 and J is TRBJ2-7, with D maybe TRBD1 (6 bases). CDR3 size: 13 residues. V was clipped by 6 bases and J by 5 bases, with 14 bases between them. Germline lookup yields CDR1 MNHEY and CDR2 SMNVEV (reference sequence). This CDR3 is CASRSTGTHEQYF. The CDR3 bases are TGTGCCAGCAGGTCGACAGGTACCCACGAGCAGTACTTC.

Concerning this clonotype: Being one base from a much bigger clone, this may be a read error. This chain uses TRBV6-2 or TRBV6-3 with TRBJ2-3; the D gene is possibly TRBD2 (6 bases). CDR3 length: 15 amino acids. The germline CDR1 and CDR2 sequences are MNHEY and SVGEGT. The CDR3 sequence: CASSYSAGSTDTQCF. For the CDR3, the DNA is TGTGCCAGCAGTTACTCGGCGGGGAGCACAGATACGCAGTGTTTT.

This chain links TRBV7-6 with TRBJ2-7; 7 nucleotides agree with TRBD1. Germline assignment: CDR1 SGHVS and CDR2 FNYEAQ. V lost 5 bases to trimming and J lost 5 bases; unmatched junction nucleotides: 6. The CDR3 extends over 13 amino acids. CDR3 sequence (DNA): TGTGCCAGCAGCATGACAGGGTCCCACGAGCAGTACTTC. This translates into CASSMTGSHEQYF.

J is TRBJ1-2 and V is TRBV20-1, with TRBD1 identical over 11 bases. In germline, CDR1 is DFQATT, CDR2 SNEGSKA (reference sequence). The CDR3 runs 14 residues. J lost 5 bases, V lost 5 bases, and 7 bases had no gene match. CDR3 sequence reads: CSALGQGAYYGYTF. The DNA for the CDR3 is TGCAGTGCTTTAGGACAGGGGGCATATTATGGCTACACCTTC.

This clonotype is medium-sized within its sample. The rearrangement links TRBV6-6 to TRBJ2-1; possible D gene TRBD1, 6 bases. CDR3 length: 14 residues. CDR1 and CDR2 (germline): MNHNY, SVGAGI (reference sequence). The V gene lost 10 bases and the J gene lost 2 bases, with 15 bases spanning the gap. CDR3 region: CATRWTDPYNEQFF. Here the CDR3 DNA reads TGTGCCACGCGATGGACAGACCCCTACAATGAGCAGTTCTTC.

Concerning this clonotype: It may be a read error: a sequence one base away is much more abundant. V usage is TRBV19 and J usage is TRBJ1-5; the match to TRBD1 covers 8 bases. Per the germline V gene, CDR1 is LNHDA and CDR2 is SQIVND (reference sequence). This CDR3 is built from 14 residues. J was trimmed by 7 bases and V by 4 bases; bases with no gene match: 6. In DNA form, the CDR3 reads TGTGCCAGTAGTAGCGGACAGGGAGACCAGCCCCAGCATTTT. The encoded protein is CASSSGQGDQPQHF.

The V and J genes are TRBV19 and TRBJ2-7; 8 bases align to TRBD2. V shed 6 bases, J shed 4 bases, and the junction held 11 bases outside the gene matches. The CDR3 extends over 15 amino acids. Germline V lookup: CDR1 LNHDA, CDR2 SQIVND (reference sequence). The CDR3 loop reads CASRTAGGRRYEQYF. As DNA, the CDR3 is TGTGCCAGTAGGACGGCGGGGGGTCGCCGTTACGAGCAGTACTTC.

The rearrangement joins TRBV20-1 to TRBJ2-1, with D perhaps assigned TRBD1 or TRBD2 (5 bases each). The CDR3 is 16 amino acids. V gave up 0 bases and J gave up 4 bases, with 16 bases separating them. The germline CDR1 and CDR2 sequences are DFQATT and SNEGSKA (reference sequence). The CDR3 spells CSAREGVARNYNEQFF. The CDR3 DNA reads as TGCAGTGCTAGAGAAGGGGTAGCGAGGAATTACAATGAGCAGTTCTTC.

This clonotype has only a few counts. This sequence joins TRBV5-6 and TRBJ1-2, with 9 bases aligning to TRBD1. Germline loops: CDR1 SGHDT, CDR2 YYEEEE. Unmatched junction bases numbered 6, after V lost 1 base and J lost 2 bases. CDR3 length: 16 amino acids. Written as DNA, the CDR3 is TGTGCCAGCAGCTTGTGGAGGGACAGGGAGAACTATGGCTACACCTTC. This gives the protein CASSLWRDRENYGYTF.

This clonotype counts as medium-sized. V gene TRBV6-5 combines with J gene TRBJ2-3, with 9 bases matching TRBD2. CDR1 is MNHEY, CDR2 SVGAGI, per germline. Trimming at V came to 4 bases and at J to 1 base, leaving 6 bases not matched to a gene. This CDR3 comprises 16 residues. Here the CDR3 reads CASSSPSGAGTDTQYF. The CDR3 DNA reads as TGTGCCAGCAGTTCCCCTAGCGGGGCCGGCACAGATACGCAGTATTTT.

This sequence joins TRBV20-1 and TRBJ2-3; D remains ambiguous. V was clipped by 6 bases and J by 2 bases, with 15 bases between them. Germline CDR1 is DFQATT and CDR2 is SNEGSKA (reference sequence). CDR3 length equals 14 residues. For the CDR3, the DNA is TGCAGTGCCAGTGCGACCCTATACACAGATACGCAGTATTTT. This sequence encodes CSASATLYTDTQYF.

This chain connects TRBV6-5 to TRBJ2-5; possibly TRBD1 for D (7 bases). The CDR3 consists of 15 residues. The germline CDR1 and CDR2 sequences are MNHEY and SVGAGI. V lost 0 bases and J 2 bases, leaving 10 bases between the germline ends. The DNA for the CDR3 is TGTGCCAGCAGTTACTCGACAGGGAGGCAAGAGACCCAGTACTTC. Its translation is CASSYSTGRQETQYF.

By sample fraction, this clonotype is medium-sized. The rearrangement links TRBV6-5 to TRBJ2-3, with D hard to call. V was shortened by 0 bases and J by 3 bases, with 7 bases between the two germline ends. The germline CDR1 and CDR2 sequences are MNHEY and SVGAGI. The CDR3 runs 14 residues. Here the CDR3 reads CASSYSTGTDTQYF. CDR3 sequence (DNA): TGTGCCAGCAGTTACTCGACCGGGACAGATACGCAGTATTTT.

The CDR3 is CATSDYRGGTIYF. The CDR3 bases are TGTGCCACCAGTGATTACAGGGGAGGCACCATATATTTT. This chain uses TRBV24-1 with TRBJ1-3; 7 bases are shared with TRBD1. With 2 bases clipped from V and 9 bases from J, the junction kept 3 bases outside the gene matches. Germline CDR1 KGHDR, CDR2 SFDVKD. This CDR3 has 13 amino acids.

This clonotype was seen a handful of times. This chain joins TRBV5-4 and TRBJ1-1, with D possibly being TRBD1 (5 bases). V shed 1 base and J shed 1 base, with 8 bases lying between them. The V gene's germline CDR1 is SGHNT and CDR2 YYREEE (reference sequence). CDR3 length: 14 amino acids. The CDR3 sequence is CASSLPRENTEAFF. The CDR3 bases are TGTGCCAGCAGCTTGCCCAGGGAGAACACTGAAGCTTTCTTT. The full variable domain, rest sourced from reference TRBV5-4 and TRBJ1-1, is ETGVTQSPTHLIKTRGQQVTLRCSSQSGHNTVSWYQQALGQGPQFIFQYYREEENGRGNFPPRFSGLQFPNYSSELNVNALELDDSALYLCASSLPRENTEAFFGQGTRLTVV.

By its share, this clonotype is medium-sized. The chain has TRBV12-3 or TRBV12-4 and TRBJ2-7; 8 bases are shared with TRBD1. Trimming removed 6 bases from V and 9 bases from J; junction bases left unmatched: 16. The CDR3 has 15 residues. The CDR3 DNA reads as TGTGCCAGCAGCCCTAGACCCGGGACAGGCAACGTGCAGTACTTC. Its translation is CASSPRPGTGNVQYF.

This CDR3 is CASSEGTAYEQYF. In nucleotides, the CDR3 is TGTGCCAGCAGCGAGGGGACAGCCTACGAGCAGTACTTC. This chain connects TRBV7-9 to TRBJ2-7; the match to TRBD1 covers 7 bases. The trim removed 5 bases at V and 2 bases at J, leaving 3 bases unmatched. CDR3 size: 13 residues. CDR1 is SEHNR and CDR2 is FQNEAQ in the germline V gene (reference sequence). The complete variable domain, with remaining parts taken from reference TRBV7-9 and TRBJ2-7, reads DTGVSQNPRHKITKRGQNVTFRCDPISEHNRLYWYRQTLGQGPEFLTYFQNEAQLEKSRLLSDRFSAERPKGSFSTLEIQRTEQGDSAMYLCASSEGTAYEQYFGPGTRLTVT.

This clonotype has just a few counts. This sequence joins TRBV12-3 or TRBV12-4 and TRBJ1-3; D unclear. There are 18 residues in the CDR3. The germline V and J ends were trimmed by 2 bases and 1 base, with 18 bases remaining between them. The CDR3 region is CASSLSRGSSISGNTIYF. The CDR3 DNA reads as TGTGCCAGCAGTTTAAGCCGCGGCAGCAGTATTTCTGGAAACACCATATATTTT.

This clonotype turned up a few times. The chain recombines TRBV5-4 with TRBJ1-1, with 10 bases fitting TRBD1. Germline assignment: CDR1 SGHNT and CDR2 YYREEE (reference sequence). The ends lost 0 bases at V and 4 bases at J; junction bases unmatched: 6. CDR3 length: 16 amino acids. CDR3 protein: CASSLGGTGVVTEAFF. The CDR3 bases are TGTGCCAGCAGCTTGGGGGGGACAGGGGTAGTCACTGAAGCTTTCTTT.

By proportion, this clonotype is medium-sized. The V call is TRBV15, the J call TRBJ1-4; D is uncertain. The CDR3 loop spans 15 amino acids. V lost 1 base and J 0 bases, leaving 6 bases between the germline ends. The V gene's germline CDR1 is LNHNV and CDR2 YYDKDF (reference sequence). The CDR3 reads CATSRGRPTNEKLFF. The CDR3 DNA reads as TGTGCCACCAGCAGAGGGAGACCAACTAATGAAAAACTGTTTTTT.